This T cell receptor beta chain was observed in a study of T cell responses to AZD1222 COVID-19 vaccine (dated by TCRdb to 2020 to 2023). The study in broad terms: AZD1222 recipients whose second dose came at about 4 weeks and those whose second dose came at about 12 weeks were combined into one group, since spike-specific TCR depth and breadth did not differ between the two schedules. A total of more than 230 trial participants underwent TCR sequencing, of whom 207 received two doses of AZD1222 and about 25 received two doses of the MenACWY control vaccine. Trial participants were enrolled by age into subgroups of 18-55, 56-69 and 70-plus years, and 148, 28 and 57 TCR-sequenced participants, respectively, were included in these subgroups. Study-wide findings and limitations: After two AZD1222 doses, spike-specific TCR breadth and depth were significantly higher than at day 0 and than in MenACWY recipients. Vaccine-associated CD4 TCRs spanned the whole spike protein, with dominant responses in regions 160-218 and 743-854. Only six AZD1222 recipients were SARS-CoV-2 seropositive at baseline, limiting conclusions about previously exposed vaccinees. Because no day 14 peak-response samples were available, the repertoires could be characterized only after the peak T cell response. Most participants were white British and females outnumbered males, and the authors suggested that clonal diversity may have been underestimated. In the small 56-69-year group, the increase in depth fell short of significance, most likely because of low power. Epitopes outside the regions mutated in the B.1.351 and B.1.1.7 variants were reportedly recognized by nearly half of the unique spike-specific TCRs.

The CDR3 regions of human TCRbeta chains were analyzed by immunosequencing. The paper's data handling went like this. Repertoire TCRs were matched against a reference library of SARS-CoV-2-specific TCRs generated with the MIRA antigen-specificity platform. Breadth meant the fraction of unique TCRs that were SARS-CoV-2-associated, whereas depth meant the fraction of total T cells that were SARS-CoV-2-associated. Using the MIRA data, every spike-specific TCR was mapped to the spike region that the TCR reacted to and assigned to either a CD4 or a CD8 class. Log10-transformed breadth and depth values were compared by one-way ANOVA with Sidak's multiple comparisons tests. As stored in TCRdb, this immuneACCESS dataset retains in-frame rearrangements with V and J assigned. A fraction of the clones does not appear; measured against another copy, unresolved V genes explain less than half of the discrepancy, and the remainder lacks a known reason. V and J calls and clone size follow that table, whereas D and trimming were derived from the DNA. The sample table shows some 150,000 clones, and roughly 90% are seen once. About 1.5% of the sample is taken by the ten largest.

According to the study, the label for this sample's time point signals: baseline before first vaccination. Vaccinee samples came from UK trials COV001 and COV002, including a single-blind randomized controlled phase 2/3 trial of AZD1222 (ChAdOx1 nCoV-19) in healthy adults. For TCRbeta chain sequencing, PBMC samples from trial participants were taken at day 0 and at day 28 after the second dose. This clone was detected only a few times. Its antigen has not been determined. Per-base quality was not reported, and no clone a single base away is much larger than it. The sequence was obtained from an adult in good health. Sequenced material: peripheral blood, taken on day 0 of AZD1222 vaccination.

The sequenced DNA: TGTGCCAGCAGCTTAGAATTTCCCGGGGGGGGCCTCCCGAATTGGAATGAGCAGTTCTTC. Its protein product is CASSLEFPGGGLPNWNEQFF. The chain was built from TRBV11-2 and TRBJ2-1; 8 central nucleotides agree with TRBD2. Looking up the germline V gene yields CDR1 SGHAT and CDR2 FQNNGV. V lost 0 bases and J lost 7 bases, and the count of bases not matched to a germline gene is 20. Counted from cysteine to phenylalanine, this CDR3 has 20 amino acids. Here the CDR3 DNA is all that survives: 60 bases in frame from base 1.